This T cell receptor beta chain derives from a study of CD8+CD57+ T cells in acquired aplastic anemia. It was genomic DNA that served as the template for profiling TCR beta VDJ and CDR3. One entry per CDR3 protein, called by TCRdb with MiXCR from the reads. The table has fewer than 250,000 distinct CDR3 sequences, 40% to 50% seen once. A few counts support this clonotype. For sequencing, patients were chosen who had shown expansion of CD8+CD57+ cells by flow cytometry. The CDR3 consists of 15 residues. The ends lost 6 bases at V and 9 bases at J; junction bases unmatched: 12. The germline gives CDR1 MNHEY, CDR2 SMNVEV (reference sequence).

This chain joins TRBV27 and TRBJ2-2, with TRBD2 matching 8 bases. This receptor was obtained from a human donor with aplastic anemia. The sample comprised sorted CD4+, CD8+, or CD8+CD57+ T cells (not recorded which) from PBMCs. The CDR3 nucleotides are TGTGCCAGCAGGTCTAGCGGGTTTAAGTATCGGGAGCTGTTTTTT. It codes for CASRSSGFKYRELFF.